This TCR beta chain was obtained from a study of patients and donors after allogeneic stem cell transplantation. After removal of 4 bases from V and 8 bases from J, the junction contained 7 bases not matched to a gene. The CDR3 is 16 amino acids. Per the germline V gene, CDR1 is LGHDT and CDR2 is YNNKEL (reference sequence). A single record per CDR3 protein comes from TCRdb applying MiXCR to the RT-PCR reads. The sample includes about 410,000 distinct CDR3 sequences, 16% of them seen just once. The TCR comes from a human donor who was either an allogeneic HSCT recipient or a stem cell or donor lymphocyte infusion donor (not recorded which). It is not recorded whose cells these are; they may come from a transplant donor. V and J are TRBV3-1 and TRBJ2-2; 13 bases agree with TRBD2. Input material: blood, either unsorted or a sorted T cell fraction (not recorded which). The CDR3 reads CASSLGTSGVRGELFF. CDR3 nucleotides: TGTGCCAGCAGCCTGGGGACTAGCGGGGTTCGGGGGGAGCTGTTTTTT.